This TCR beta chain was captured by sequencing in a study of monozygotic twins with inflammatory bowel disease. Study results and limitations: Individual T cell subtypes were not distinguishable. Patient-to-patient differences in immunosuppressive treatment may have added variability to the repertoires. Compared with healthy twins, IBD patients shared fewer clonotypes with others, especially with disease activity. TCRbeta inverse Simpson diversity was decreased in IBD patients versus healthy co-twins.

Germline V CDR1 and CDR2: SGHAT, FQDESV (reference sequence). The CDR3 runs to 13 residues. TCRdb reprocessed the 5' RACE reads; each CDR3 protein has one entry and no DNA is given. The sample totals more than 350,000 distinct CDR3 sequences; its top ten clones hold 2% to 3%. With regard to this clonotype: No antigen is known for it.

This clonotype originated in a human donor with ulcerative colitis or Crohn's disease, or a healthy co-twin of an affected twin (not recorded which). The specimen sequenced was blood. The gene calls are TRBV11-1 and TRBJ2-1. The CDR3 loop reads CASKESSYNEQFF.